Below, 23 T cell receptor beta chains from the same sample are listed, as sequenced in a study of neurological immune-mediated disorders. In TCRdb, the 5' RACE reads were re-called with MiXCR into one record per CDR3 protein. The sample has tens of thousands of distinct CDR3 sequences, around 4.5% seen once; the top ten hold around 5%. The sample comprised PBMCs. The receptors shown here come from a woman aged 60-70 years with multiple sclerosis.

The chain links TRBV7-2 to TRBJ2-5, with TRBD1 matching over 8 bases. From germline, CDR1 is SGHTA and CDR2 FQGNSA. This CDR3 is 14 amino acids long. Trimming cost V 5 bases and J 1 base; bases outside gene matches: 3. Here the CDR3 DNA reads TGTGCCAGCAGCCGGACAGGGATCCAAGAGACCCAGTACTTC. It specifies CASSRTGIQETQYF. The variable domain in full, completed from reference TRBV7-2 and TRBJ2-5, reads GAGVSQSPSNKVTEKGKDVELRCDPISGHTALYWYRQSLGQGLEFLIYFQGNSAPDKSGLPSDRFSAERTGGSVSTLTIQRTQQEDSAVYLCASSRTGIQETQYFGPGTRLLVL.

CDR3 amino acids: CASSLRGGFTTDTQYF. In DNA form, the CDR3 reads TGCGCCAGCAGCTTACGGGGGGGTTTTACCACAGATACGCAGTATTTT. V gene TRBV5-1 combines with J gene TRBJ2-3; 8 positions match TRBD2. V lost 2 bases and J lost 2; bases outside the gene matches: 7. The germline V gene has CDR1 SGHRS and CDR2 YFSETQ. The CDR3 is 16 residues long. Using reference TRBV5-1 and TRBJ2-3 for the parts outside the CDR3, the full variable domain is KAGVTQTPRYLIKTRGQQVTLSCSPISGHRSVSWYQQTPGQGLQFLFEYFSETQRNKGNFPGRFSGRQFSNSRSEMNVSTLELGDSALYLCASSLRGGFTTDTQYFGPGTRLTVL.

This clonotype was seen at least ten times. This chain joins TRBV20-1 and TRBJ2-1; no clear D. V was shortened by 4 bases and J by 8 bases, with 18 bases between the two germline ends. This CDR3 comprises 14 residues. Germline V gene data show CDR1 as DFQATT and CDR2 as SNEGSKA (reference sequence). The CDR3 nucleotides are TGCAGTGCTACCCGTCGGAGCGTTGACGATGAGCAGTTCTTC. Translation: CSATRRSVDDEQFF.

This clonotype is judged medium-sized (0.01 to 0.1%). The chain carries TRBV29-1 and TRBJ1-5, with 8 bases fitting TRBD1. This CDR3 has 13 amino acids. V was pared by 7 bases and J by 6 bases, with 8 bases of the junction left unmatched. CDR1 is SQVTM and CDR2 is ANQGSEA in the germline V gene. This CDR3 is CSAKGQGGQPQHF. The CDR3 DNA reads TGCAGCGCTAAAGGACAGGGAGGTCAGCCCCAGCATTTT.

Worth noting for this clonotype: The junction and the germline gene differ at one end; a read error may be behind it. The CDR3: CASSLSSGSPLNF. The CDR3 DNA is TGTGCCAGCAGTTTATCGTCAGGTTCACCCCTCAACTTT. The rearrangement joins TRBV27 to TRBJ1-6; no firm D call. CDR1 is MNHEY, CDR2 SMNVEV, per germline (reference sequence). The CDR3 sequence is 13 residues long.

At least ten counts were recorded for this clonotype. V is TRBV9 and J is TRBJ2-5; TRBD2 matches 7 bases. Trimming at V came to 2 bases and at J to 2 bases, leaving 12 bases not matched to a gene. This CDR3 has 17 amino acids. CDR1 SGDLS and CDR2 YYNGEE come from the germline V gene. The CDR3 nucleotides are TGTGCCAGCAGCGTGAGGACGGGAGGACCTTTTCAAGAGACCCAGTACTTC. Protein sequence: CASSVRTGGPFQETQYF.

This clonotype was counted only a few times. The J gene is TRBJ1-3, the V gene TRBV7-9; tentatively, D is TRBD1 (5 bases). The germline V gene encodes CDR1 SEHNR and CDR2 FQNEAQ (reference sequence). V was cut by 1 base and J by 0 bases, with 7 bases left in between. CDR3 length equals 15 residues. Here the CDR3 reads CASSLGQFSGNTIYF. CDR3 bases: TGTGCCAGCAGCTTAGGACAGTTCTCTGGAAACACCATATATTTT.

This clonotype was detected many times. The chain employs TRBV29-1 and TRBJ2-1; 9 bases map to TRBD2. Germline V gives CDR1 SQVTM, CDR2 ANQGSEA. This CDR3 is 13 amino acids long. The junction had 4 bases not matched to a gene; V was cut back by 6 bases and J by 4 bases. The DNA of the CDR3 is TGCAGCGTATTAGCGGGAGTATACAATGAGCAGTTCTTC. This codes for CSVLAGVYNEQFF.

This clonotype was observed at least ten times. Here the CDR3 omits its conserved ending phenylalanine or tryptophan, so a read error is the likely source. The limits of the CDR3 on the DNA are not certain, so only TCRdb's listed CDR3 is given. J is TRBJ1-1 and V is TRBV10-3. Germline V gene sequence: CDR1 ENHRY, CDR2 SYGVKD. A total of 14 residues make up the CDR3, ends included. The CDR3 loop reads CAISDGVQNTEAFC.

This clonotype was counted many times. The CDR3 DNA is TGTGCCAGCAGTTTGGGGACAACCTATGGCTACACCTTC. Translating it yields CASSLGTTYGYTF. This chain links TRBV12-3 or TRBV12-4 with TRBJ1-2, with D tentatively TRBD1 (6 bases). The CDR3 spans 13 residues. Trimming took off 3 bases at V and 4 bases at J, with 9 bases between the two ends.

Only a few counts were recorded for this clonotype. The chain combines TRBV7-6 with TRBJ2-2, with 7 bases lining up with TRBD1. V trimming: 0 bases; J trimming: 4 bases; junction bases outside the gene matches: 5. The CDR3 totals 16 residues. Germline V gene data show CDR1 as SGHVS and CDR2 as FNYEAQ. DNA for the CDR3: TGTGCCAGCAGCTTAGCTGGAACAGGGGTCACCGGGGAGCTGTTTTTT. Translating it yields CASSLAGTGVTGELFF.

The V call is TRBV7-2, the J call TRBJ2-1; 10 bases line up with TRBD2. Germline trimming cut 3 bases from V and 4 bases from J; bases unmatched to any gene: 6. The CDR3 contains 16 residues. CDR1 is SGHTA, CDR2 FQGNSA, per germline. CDR3 protein: CASSLSTSGIYNEQFF. The CDR3 coding sequence is TGTGCCAGCAGCTTGAGTACTAGCGGGATATACAATGAGCAGTTCTTC.

Regarding this clonotype: An end of the junction does not agree with germline; a read error may underlie this. This rearrangement joins TRBV5-1 to TRBJ1-6; perhaps TRBD1 as D (6 bases). There are 14 residues in the CDR3. The germline V gene encodes CDR1 SGHRS and CDR2 YFSETQ. The CDR3 DNA reads as TGCGCCAGCAGCGCGGACAGCCGGCGGGGATCCCTCAACTTT. Amino acids: CASSADSRRGSLNF.

In this sample, this clonotype turned up many times. The chain joins TRBV25-1 to TRBJ2-5; 9 nucleotides match TRBD2. Germline assignment: CDR1 MGHDK and CDR2 SYGVNS. The CDR3 is 15 amino acids. Losses at the gene ends were 5 bases for V and 2 bases for J; bases not matched to a gene: 6. The CDR3 spells CASSLPAGGQETQYF. Written as DNA, the CDR3 is TGTGCCAGCAGTCTTCCAGCGGGGGGACAAGAGACCCAGTACTTC.

This clonotype appeared a few times. The chain has TRBV10-1 and TRBJ2-2, with D possibly TRBD1 on 5 matching bases. Per the germline V gene, CDR1 is WNHNN and CDR2 is SYGVQD (reference sequence). The V end was cut by 4 bases, the J end by 6 bases, with 12 bases between. The length of the CDR3 is 14 residues. In DNA, the CDR3 is TGCGCCAGCAGTGCGGCGCAGGGCGCCGGGGAGCTGTTTTTT. This encodes CASSAAQGAGELFF.

This chain joins TRBV20-1 and TRBJ2-7; the match to TRBD1 covers 7 bases. The J segment lost 2 bases and the V segment lost 0 bases, leaving 7 bases of the junction unmatched. This CDR3 has 15 residues. Germline CDR1 DFQATT, CDR2 SNEGSKA (reference sequence). In nucleotides, the CDR3 is TGCAGTGCTAGAGATCGGTCCAGGGGGACCTACGAGCAGTACTTC. It yields the protein CSARDRSRGTYEQYF.

This clonotype has a count of ten or more. The chain employs TRBV29-1 and TRBJ2-7, with unresolved D. CDR1 is SQVTM, CDR2 ANQGSEA, per germline. This CDR3 spans 9 amino acids. CDR3 DNA: TGCACGACCTCGGGCGAGCAGTACGTC. Residues: CTTSGEQYV.

This clonotype showed up many times. CDR3 bases: TGTGCCACCAGTGATTCCCCTTTCGGTGAGACCCAGTACTTC. Protein: CATSDSPFGETQYF. The rearrangement uses TRBV24-1 and TRBJ2-5; no clear D gene. Per germline, CDR1 KGHDR and CDR2 SFDVKD. V was pared by 2 bases and J by 5 bases, with 11 bases between. The CDR3 length is 14 residues.

This clonotype has just a few counts. The chain is built from TRBV7-2 and TRBJ2-3, with D possibly called TRBD1 or TRBD2 (5 bases each). The CDR3 is 13 amino acids. V gave up 5 bases and J gave up 7 bases, with 13 bases separating them. Germline lookup yields CDR1 SGHTA and CDR2 FQGNSA. The CDR3: CASSLGARYTQYF. CDR3 DNA: TGTGCCAGCAGCCTCGGGGCGCGCTATACGCAGTATTTT.

This clonotype was observed a handful of times. The chain couples TRBV10-3 to TRBJ2-1; D ambiguous. The germline V gene has CDR1 ENHRY and CDR2 SYGVKD. The CDR3 is 11 amino acids. With 6 bases removed from V and 9 bases from J, the gap between germline ends came to 9 bases. CDR3 bases: TGTGCCATCAGACTGGAAGGTGAGCAGTTCTTC. It is translated as CAIRLEGEQFF.

This clonotype was observed at least ten times. The CDR3 DNA reads TGTGCCAGCAGTTTTAGGCAGGGGGCAGGAGATACGCAGTATTTT. Its translation: CASSFRQGAGDTQYF. The gene calls are TRBV12-3 or TRBV12-4 and TRBJ2-3, with 8 bases that match TRBD1. The CDR3 spans 15 residues. Trimming took 3 bases from V and 5 from J; bases not matched to a gene: 7.

This clonotype was seen at least ten times. The CDR3 sequence is CSARVVAGRETQYF. CDR3 DNA sequence: TGCAGTGCTAGAGTGGTAGCGGGGCGGGAGACCCAGTACTTC. The gene calls are TRBV20-1 and TRBJ2-5; TRBD2 aligns across 8 bases. The CDR3 has 14 residues. With 1 base clipped from V and 5 bases from J, the junction kept 6 bases outside the gene matches. The germline gives CDR1 DFQATT, CDR2 SNEGSKA (reference sequence).

This clonotype was seen at least ten times. The V gene is TRBV20-1, the J gene TRBJ1-4; D possibly corresponds to TRBD1 (6 bases). CDR1 DFQATT and CDR2 SNEGSKA come from the germline V gene (reference sequence). Trimming shortened V by 6 bases and J by 5 bases, and 16 bases separated the two germline ends. The CDR3 contains 14 residues. The DNA for the CDR3 is TGCAGTGCCACCTTGGGGGCTCGGAATGAAAAACTGTTTTTT. This codes for CSATLGARNEKLFF.